This is a list of T cell receptor beta chains from one sample in a study of blood T cell repertoires in COVID-19. TCRdb's table, derived via immunoSEQ multiplex PCR, lists solely in-frame clones and lacks some. The data contain about 44,000 clones, around 82% of them singletons. The sample consisted of peripheral blood. These receptors all come from a woman in her sixties or seventies with acute or convalescent COVID-19. The CDR3 runs from the conserved cysteine through the conserved F or W. A D gene is named only where the DNA matches it firmly. Size is omitted from some rows. Given values are once, few, many or a class for expanded clones.

once,TRBJ1-2,TRBV27,TRBD1,CASSPRGGTGVGYTF,TGTGCCAGCAGTCCCCGCGGGGGGACAGGGGTTGGCTACACCTTC
few,TRBJ1-1,TRBV2,.,CASSLRGGRSEAFF,TGTGCCAGCAGTCTGCGGGGGGGGCGTAGTGAAGCTTTCTTT
.,TRBJ1-4,TRBV5-1,.,CASSLAGAGATNEKLFF,TGCGCCAGCAGCCTGGCAGGGGCAGGTGCAACTAATGAAAAACTGTTTTTT
.,TRBJ2-2,TRBV19,TRBD2,CASSIGDAGGGELFF,TGTGCCAGTAGTATAGGAGACGCGGGGGGCGGGGAGCTGTTTTTT
.,TRBJ2-7,TRBV19,TRBD1,CASRGGRDRGIYEQYF,TGTGCCAGTAGAGGGGGCCGGGACAGGGGAATCTACGAGCAGTACTTC
.,TRBJ2-7,TRBV14,.,CASSRGQTYEQYF,TGTGCCAGCAGCCGCGGACAGACCTACGAGCAGTACTTC
.,TRBJ2-1,TRBV7-2,TRBD1,CASSLWGQGGNEQFF,TGTGCCAGCAGCTTATGGGGACAGGGGGGCAATGAGCAGTTCTTC
few,TRBJ2-7,TRBV15,.,CATSSPGHREYEQYF,TGTGCCACCAGCAGCCCGGGACACCGAGAATACGAGCAGTACTTC
.,TRBJ2-1,TRBV7-3,TRBD1,CASSLGQGASEQFF,TGTGCCAGCAGCTTAGGACAGGGGGCGAGTGAGCAGTTCTTC
.,TRBJ1-5,TRBV19,TRBD1,CASSSRTGGQPQHF,TGTGCCAGTAGTTCTCGGACAGGGGGCCAGCCCCAGCATTTT
.,TRBJ2-7,TRBV7-8,TRBD2,CASSSRLAGGTYEQYF,TGTGCCAGCAGCTCCCGACTAGCGGGAGGGACCTACGAGCAGTACTTC
.,TRBJ1-3,TRBV5-5,TRBD1,CASSPGQGLSGNTIYF,TGTGCCAGCAGCCCAGGACAGGGACTCTCTGGAAACACCATATATTTT
.,TRBJ2-7,TRBV5-6,.,CASSPKQGDEQYF,TGTGCCAGCAGCCCAAAACAGGGAGACGAGCAGTACTTC
.,TRBJ2-1,TRBV6-5,TRBD1,CASSSFDRGAYEQFF,TGTGCCAGCAGTTCTTTCGACAGGGGGGCCTATGAGCAGTTCTTC
.,TRBJ2-6,TRBV5-1,TRBD1,CASSLGQGGVLTF,TGCGCCAGCAGCTTGGGACAGGGGGGCGTCCTGACTTTC
.,TRBJ1-3,TRBV6-5,.,CASRVSSGNTIYF,TGTGCCAGCAGAGTTAGCTCTGGAAACACCATATATTTT
.,TRBJ2-1,TRBV5-5,TRBD2,CASSFGLAGVGNEQFF,TGTGCCAGCAGCTTTGGACTAGCGGGAGTCGGCAATGAGCAGTTCTTC
.,TRBJ2-3,TRBV6-5,.,CASRPTGYQADTQYF,TGTGCCAGCAGACCCACAGGGTATCAGGCAGATACGCAGTATTTT
.,TRBJ2-5,TRBV24-1,TRBD2,CATEAGLAGVGETQYF,TGTGCCACCGAAGCTGGACTAGCGGGAGTGGGGGAGACCCAGTACTTC
.,TRBJ2-7,TRBV6-2/TRBV6-3,TRBD1,CASSYGTGGEQYF,TGTGCCAGCAGTTACGGGACAGGTGGCGAGCAGTACTTC
.,TRBJ2-3,TRBV19,TRBD1,CASSRGRMDTQYF,TGTGCCAGTTCCAGGGGGCGGATGGATACGCAGTATTTT
once,TRBJ2-7,TRBV5-1,.,CASSPGLGGEQYF,TGCGCCAGCAGCCCCGGACTGGGTGGCGAGCAGTACTTC
once,TRBJ2-7,TRBV15,TRBD2,CATSRRVAGGTYEQYF,TGTGCCACCAGCCGACGTGTAGCGGGAGGGACGTACGAGCAGTACTTC
.,TRBJ1-4,TRBV28,.,CASSPSGSWEKLFF,TGTGCCAGCAGTCCATCAGGTTCCTGGGAAAAACTGTTTTTT
.,TRBJ1-5,TRBV28,.,CASSAPWPGNQPQHF,TGTGCCAGCAGTGCCCCTTGGCCCGGCAATCAGCCCCAGCATTTT
.,TRBJ1-1,TRBV28,TRBD1,CASSLEQGVDTEAFF,TGTGCCAGCAGTTTAGAACAGGGGGTCGACACTGAAGCTTTCTTT
.,TRBJ2-7,TRBV7-2,.,CASSLAGGGIAYEQYF,TGTGCCAGCAGCTTAGCTGGCGGCGGTATCGCCTACGAGCAGTACTTC
few,TRBJ2-3,TRBV12-3/TRBV12-4,.,CASSLWGHTQYF,TGTGCCAGCAGTTTATGGGGCCATACGCAGTATTTT
.,TRBJ2-3,TRBV5-1,.,CASKVAASTDTQYF,TGCGCCAGCAAGGTAGCGGCCTCCACAGATACGCAGTATTTT
.,TRBJ2-7,TRBV6-6,TRBD1,CASSRLGQGLSYEQYF,TGTGCCAGCAGTAGATTAGGACAGGGATTATCTTACGAGCAGTACTTC
.,TRBJ1-5,TRBV28,.,CASSPPVKLQPQHF,TGTGCCAGCAGTCCACCTGTCAAACTTCAGCCCCAGCATTTT
.,TRBJ1-5,TRBV6-5,TRBD1,CASSPRQGNQPQHF,TGTGCCAGCAGTCCTAGACAGGGAAATCAGCCCCAGCATTTT